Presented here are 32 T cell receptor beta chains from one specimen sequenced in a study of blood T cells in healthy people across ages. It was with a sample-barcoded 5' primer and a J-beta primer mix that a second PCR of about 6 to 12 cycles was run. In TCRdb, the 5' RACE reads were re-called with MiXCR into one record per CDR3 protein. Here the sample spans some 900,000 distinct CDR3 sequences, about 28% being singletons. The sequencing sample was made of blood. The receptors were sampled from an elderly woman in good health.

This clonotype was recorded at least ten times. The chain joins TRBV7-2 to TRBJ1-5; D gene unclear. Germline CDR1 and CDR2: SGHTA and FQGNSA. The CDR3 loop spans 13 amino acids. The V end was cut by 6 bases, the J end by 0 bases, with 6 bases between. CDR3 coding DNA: TGTGCCAGCAGAAGATTTAGCAATCAGCCCCAGCATTTT. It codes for CASRRFSNQPQHF.

The CDR3 region is CASSLSGLASPQYF. The CDR3 region has the DNA TGTGCCAGCAGCTTAAGCGGCCTAGCCTCCCCCCAGTACTTC. This sequence joins TRBV7-2 and TRBJ2-7; a possible D gene is TRBD2 (5 bases). The V gene's germline CDR1 is SGHTA and CDR2 FQGNSA. The CDR3 length is 14 residues. Trimming took 2 bases from V and 10 from J, leaving 18 bases between them.

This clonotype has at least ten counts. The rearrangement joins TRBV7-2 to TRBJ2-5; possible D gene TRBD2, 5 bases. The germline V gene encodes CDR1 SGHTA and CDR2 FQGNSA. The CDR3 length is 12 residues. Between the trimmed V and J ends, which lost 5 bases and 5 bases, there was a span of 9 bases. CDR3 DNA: TGTGCCAGCAGCCACCGCGGGGAGACCCAGTACTTC. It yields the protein CASSHRGETQYF. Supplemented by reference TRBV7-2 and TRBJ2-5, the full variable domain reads GAGVSQSPSNKVTEKGKDVELRCDPISGHTALYWYRQSLGQGLEFLIYFQGNSAPDKSGLPSDRFSAERTGGSVSTLTIQRTQQEDSAVYLCASSHRGETQYFGPGTRLLVL.

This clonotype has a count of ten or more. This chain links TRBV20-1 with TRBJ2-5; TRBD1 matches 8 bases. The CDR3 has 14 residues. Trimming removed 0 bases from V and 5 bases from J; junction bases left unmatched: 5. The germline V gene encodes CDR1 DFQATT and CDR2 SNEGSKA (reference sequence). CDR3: CSARDPRGRETQYF. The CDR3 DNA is TGCAGTGCTAGAGATCCCAGGGGGCGGGAGACCCAGTACTTC.

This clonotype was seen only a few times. CDR3 in amino acids: CASSYRMTGGIDNQPQHF. Here the CDR3 DNA reads TGTGCCAGCAGTTACCGAATGACAGGGGGCATTGACAATCAGCCCCAGCATTTT. V gene TRBV6-2 or TRBV6-3 combines with J gene TRBJ1-5, with 10 bases matching TRBD1. V shed 2 bases and J 3 bases; nucleotides not matched to a gene: 10. The CDR3 is 18 amino acids. Germline V lookup: CDR1 MNHEY, CDR2 SVGEGT.

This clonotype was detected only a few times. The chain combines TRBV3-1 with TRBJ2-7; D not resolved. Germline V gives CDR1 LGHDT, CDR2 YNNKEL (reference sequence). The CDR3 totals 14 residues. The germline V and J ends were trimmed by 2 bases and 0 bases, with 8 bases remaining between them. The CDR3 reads CASSQRADSYEQYF. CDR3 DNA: TGTGCCAGCAGCCAACGGGCAGACTCCTACGAGCAGTACTTC.

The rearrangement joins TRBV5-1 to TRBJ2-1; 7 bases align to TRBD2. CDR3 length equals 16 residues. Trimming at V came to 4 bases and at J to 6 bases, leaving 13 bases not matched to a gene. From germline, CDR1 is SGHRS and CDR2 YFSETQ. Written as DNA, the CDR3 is TGCGCCAGCAGCCCGAGGGCTAGCGGCCTTCCCAATGAGCAGTTCTTC. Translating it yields CASSPRASGLPNEQFF.

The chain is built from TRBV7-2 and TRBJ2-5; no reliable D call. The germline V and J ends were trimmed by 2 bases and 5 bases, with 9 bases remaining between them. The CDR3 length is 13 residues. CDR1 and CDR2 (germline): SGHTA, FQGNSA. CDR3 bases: TGTGCCAGCAGCTTAAGCTACACGGAGACCCAGTACTTC. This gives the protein CASSLSYTETQYF.

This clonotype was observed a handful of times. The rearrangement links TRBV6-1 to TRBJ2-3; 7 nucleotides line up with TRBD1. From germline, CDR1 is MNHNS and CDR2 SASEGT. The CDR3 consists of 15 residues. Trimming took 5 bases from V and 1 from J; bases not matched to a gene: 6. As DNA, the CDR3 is TGTGCCAGCAGTACCTCAGGACAGGGCACAGATACGCAGTATTTT. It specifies CASSTSGQGTDTQYF.

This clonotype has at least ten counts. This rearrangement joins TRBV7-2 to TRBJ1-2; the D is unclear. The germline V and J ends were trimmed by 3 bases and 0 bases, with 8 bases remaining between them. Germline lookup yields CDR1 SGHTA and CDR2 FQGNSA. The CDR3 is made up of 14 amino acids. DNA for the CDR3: TGTGCCAGCAGCTTGAGGGAGTCTAACTATGGCTACACCTTC. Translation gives CASSLRESNYGYTF. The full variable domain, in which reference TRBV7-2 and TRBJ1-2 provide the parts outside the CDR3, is GAGVSQSPSNKVTEKGKDVELRCDPISGHTALYWYRQSLGQGLEFLIYFQGNSAPDKSGLPSDRFSAERTGGSVSTLTIQRTQQEDSAVYLCASSLRESNYGYTFGSGTRLTVV.

The CDR3 region is CATSRQNSGANVLTF. The CDR3, as DNA: TGTGCCACCAGCAGACAAAACTCTGGGGCCAACGTCCTGACTTTC. The chain recombines TRBV15 with TRBJ2-6; D call uncertain. This CDR3 is 15 amino acids long. Per the germline V gene, CDR1 is LNHNV and CDR2 is YYDKDF (reference sequence). Trimming removed 2 bases from V and 0 bases from J, with 5 bases in between.

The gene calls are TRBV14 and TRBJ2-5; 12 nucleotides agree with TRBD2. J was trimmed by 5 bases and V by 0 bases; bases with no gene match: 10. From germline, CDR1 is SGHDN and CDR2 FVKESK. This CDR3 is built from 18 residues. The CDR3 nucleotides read TGTGCCAGCAGCCAAGAGTGGCTAGCGGGGGGGCTTCTGGAGACCCAGTACTTC. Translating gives CASSQEWLAGGLLETQYF.

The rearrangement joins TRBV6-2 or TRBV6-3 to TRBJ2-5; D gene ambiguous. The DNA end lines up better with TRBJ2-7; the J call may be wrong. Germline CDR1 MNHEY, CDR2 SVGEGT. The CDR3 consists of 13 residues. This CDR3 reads CASSYSGNYEQYF. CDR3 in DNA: TGTGCCAGCAGTTACTCGGGTAACTACGAGCAGTACTTC.

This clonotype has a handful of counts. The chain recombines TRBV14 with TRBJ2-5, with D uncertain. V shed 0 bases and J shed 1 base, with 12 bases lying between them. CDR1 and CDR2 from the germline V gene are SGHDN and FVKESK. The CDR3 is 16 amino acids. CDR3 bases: TGTGCCAGCAGCCAAGATCCGCGGCGGCCCCAAGAGACCCAGTACTTC. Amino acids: CASSQDPRRPQETQYF.

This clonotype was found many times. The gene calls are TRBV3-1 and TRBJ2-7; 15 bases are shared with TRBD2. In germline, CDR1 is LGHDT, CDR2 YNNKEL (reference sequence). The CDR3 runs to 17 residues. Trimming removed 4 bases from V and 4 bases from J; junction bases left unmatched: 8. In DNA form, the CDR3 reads TGTGCCAGCAGCCGGTGGACTAGCGGGGGGGCAGATTACGAGCAGTACTTC. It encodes CASSRWTSGGADYEQYF.

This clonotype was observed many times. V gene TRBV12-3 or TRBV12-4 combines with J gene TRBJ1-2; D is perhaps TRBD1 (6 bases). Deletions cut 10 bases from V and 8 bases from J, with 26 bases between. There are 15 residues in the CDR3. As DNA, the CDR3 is TGTGCCACCTCTAAGGTGTCAGGGGATTTCGGGGGCTACACCTTC. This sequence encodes CATSKVSGDFGGYTF.

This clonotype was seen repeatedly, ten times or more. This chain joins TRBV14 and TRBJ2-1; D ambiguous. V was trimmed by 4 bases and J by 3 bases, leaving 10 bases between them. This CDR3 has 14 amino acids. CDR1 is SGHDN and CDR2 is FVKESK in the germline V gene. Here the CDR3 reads CASSLLGGYNEQFF. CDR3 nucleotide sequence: TGTGCCAGCAGCCTCCTCGGCGGCTACAATGAGCAGTTCTTC.

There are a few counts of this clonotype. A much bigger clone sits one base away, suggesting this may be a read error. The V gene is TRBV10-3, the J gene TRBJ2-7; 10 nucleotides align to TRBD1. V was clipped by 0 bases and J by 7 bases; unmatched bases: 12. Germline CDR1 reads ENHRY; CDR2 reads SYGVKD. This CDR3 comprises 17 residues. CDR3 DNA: TGTGCCATCAGTGAGTCGATAGGGACAGGGGTTGGCAATGAGCAGTACTTC. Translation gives CAISESIGTGVGNEQYF.

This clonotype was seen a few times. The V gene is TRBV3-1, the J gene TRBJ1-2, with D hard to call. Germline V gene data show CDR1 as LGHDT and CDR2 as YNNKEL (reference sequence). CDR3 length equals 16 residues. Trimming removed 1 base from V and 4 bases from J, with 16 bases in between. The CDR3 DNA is TGTGCCAGCAGCCAAGGGGTACCCTTCGTCCCCTATGGCTACACCTTC. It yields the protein CASSQGVPFVPYGYTF.

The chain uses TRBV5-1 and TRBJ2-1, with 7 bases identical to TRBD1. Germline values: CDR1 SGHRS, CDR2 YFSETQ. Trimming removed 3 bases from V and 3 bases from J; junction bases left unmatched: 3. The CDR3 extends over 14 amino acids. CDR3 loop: CASSWDSYYNEQFF. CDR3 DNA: TGCGCCAGCAGCTGGGACAGCTACTACAATGAGCAGTTCTTC.

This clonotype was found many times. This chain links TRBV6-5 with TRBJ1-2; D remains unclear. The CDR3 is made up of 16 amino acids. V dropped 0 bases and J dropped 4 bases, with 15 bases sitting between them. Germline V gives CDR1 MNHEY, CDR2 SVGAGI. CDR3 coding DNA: TGTGCCAGCAGTTACTCTCGGAACGGTGGGAGCTATGGCTACACCTTC. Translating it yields CASSYSRNGGSYGYTF.

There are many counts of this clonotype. CDR3 region: CSVDGPPMVGYGYTF. The DNA of the CDR3 is TGCAGCGTAGATGGTCCTCCGATGGTTGGCTATGGCTACACCTTC. V usage is TRBV29-1 and J usage is TRBJ1-2; D call uncertain. Germline values: CDR1 SQVTM, CDR2 ANQGSEA. Trimming shortened V by 6 bases and J by 4 bases, and 21 bases separated the two germline ends. The CDR3 covers 15 residues.

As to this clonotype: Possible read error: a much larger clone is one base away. The DNA for the CDR3 is TGTGCCAGCAGCTGGGGGACTGCGGAGGTCTTC. Its protein product is CASSWGTAEVF. This chain connects TRBV7-9 to TRBJ2-1; weak D call: TRBD2 (6 bases). The CDR3 has 11 amino acids. Looked up from germline, CDR1 is SEHNR and CDR2 is FQNEAQ (reference sequence).

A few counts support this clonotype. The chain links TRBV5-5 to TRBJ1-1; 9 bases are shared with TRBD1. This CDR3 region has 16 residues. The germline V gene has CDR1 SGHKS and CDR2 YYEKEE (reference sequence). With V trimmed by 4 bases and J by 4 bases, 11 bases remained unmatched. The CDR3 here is CASSKGQGSFSTEAFF. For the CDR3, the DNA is TGTGCCAGCAGCAAAGGACAGGGGAGTTTTTCCACTGAAGCTTTCTTT.

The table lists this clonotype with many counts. CDR3 loop: CASSEGLGTDTQYF. CDR3 bases: TGTGCCAGCAGTGAAGGCTTAGGCACAGATACGCAGTATTTT. V usage is TRBV2 and J usage is TRBJ2-3, with D unclear. This CDR3 comprises 14 residues. With 1 base removed from V and 1 base from J, the gap between germline ends came to 6 bases. Germline V gene lookup returns CDR1 SNHLY and CDR2 FYNNEI.

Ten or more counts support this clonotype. For the CDR3, the DNA is TGCAGCGTTGTTTTTGGTAGCGGGGGTAACGAGCAGTACTTC. Encoded protein: CSVVFGSGGNEQYF. The chain employs TRBV29-1 and TRBJ2-7, with 9 bases that match TRBD2. The CDR3 contains 14 residues. Trimming removed 4 bases from V and 5 bases from J; junction bases left unmatched: 9. In germline, CDR1 is SQVTM, CDR2 ANQGSEA.

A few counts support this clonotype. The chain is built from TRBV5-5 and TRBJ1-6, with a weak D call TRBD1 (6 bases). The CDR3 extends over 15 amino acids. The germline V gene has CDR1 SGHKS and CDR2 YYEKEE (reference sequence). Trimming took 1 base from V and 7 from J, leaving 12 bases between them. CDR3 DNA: TGTGCCAGCAGCTTGACGGAACAGGGCAATTCACCCCTCCACTTT. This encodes CASSLTEQGNSPLHF.

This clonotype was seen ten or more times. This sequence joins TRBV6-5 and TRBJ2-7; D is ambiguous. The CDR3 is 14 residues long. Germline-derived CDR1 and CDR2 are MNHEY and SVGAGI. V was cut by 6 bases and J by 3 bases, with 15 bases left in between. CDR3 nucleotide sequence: TGTGCCAGCAGCACTCCTCTGAAGAGCTACGAGCAGTACTTC. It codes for CASSTPLKSYEQYF.

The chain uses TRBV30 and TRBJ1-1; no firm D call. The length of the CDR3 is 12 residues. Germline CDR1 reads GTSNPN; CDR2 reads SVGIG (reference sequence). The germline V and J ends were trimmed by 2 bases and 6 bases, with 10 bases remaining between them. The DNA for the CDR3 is TGTGCCTGGAGTAGGCTGGGCTCTGAAGCTTTCTTT. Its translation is CAWSRLGSEAFF. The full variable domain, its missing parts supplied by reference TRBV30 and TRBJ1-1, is SQTIHQWPATLVQPVGSPLSLECTVEGTSNPNLYWYRQAAGRGLQLLFYSVGIGQISSEVPQNLSASRPQDRQFILSSKKLLLSDSGFYLCAWSRLGSEAFFGQGTRLTVV.

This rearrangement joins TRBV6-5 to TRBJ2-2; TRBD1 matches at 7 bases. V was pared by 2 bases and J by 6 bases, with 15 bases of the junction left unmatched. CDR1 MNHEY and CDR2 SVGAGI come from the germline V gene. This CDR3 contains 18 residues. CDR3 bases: TGTGCCAGCAGTTACCGACAGGGAATAATACCTTTCGCCGGGGAGCTGTTTTTT. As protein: CASSYRQGIIPFAGELFF.

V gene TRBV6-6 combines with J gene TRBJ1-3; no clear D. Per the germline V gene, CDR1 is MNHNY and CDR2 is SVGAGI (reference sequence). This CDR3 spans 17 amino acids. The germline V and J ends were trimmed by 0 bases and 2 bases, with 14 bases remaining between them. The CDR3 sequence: CASSYSLRTSTGNTIYF. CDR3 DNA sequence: TGTGCCAGCAGTTACTCGTTACGGACCTCTACTGGAAACACCATATATTTT.

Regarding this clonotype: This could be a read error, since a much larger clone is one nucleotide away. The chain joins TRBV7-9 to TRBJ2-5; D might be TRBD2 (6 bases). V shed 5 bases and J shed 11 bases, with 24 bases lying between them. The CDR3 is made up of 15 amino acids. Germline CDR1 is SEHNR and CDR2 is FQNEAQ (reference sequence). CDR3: CASSPSGAGDGEQYF. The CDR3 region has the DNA TGTGCCAGCAGCCCCTCTGGAGCGGGCGATGGTGAGCAGTACTTC.